A selection of T cell receptor beta chains follows, all from one sample in a study of tumor-infiltrating lymphocytes in primary liver carcinoma. TCRdb reprocessed the multiplex PCR reads with MiXCR, giving one entry per CDR3 protein. The data hold approximately 110,000 distinct CDR3 sequences, with 50% to 65% observed a single time. What was sequenced was liver tumor tissue from sampling region 1. These receptors all stem from a woman in her fifties or sixties with primary liver carcinoma and hepatitis B virus infection. Both conserved end residues are part of each CDR3. The D gene is left open where the match is weak. A clone size is listed for some rows: how often the clone was seen (once, few, many), or a class if it is expanded.

>TRBJ1-2|.|medium-sized|TRBV11-2
CASSAKAGYGYTF
TGTGCCAGCAGCGCCAAAGCGGGGTATGGCTACACCTTC
>TRBJ2-2|TRBD2|.|TRBV28
CASIPGGGNTGELFF
TGTGCCAGCATCCCCGGGGGGGGGAACACCGGGGAGCTGTTTTTT
>TRBJ2-7|.|many|TRBV7-8
CASSFAGPYEQYF
TGTGCCAGCAGCTTTGCAGGGCCCTACGAGCAGTACTTC
>TRBJ2-1|.|.|TRBV11-3
CTSSSVGGLVSNEQFF
TGTACCAGCAGCTCAGTGGGGGGTTTAGTGTCCAATGAACAGTTCTTC
>TRBJ2-5|TRBD2|.|TRBV5-1
CASGRQITGGSQLQETQYF
TGCGCCAGCGGCCGCCAGATTACGGGAGGATCCCAACTCCAAGAGACCCAGTACTTC
>TRBJ2-5|TRBD1|many|TRBV12-3/TRBV12-4
CASSVDRALGGQYF
TGTGCCAGCAGTGTCGACAGGGCCCTAGGGGGCCAGTACTTC
>TRBJ2-1|TRBD2|.|TRBV7-9
CASSLLFLAGAYNEQFF
TGTGCCAGCAGCTTGCTCTTTCTAGCGGGAGCCTACAATGAGCAGTTCTTC
>TRBJ2-1|TRBD2|many|TRBV4-2
CASSPRVAGGLGYGQFF
TGTGCCAGCAGTCCCCGGGTAGCGGGAGGCCTGGGTTACGGGCAGTTCTTC
>TRBJ2-4|.|.|TRBV7-9
CASSFSQGGVVNKNIQYF
TGTGCCAGCAGCTTTTCACAGGGTGGAGTGGTGAATAAAAACATTCAGTACTTC
>TRBJ1-3|.|.|TRBV6-1
CASSEEAASGSTIYF
TGTGCCAGCAGTGAAGAGGCGGCCTCTGGAAGCACCATATATTTT
>TRBJ2-7|.|once|TRBV6-1
CASGQHSCVQYF
TGTGCCAGCGGACAGCACTCCTGCGTGCAGTACTTC